This T cell receptor beta chain was identified in a study of early T cells in non-severe SARS-CoV-2 infection. Study information: The input, bulk RNA from unsorted whole blood, was sequenced, and chains were unpaired.

Individual cDNA molecules received unique molecular identifiers. TCRdb reprocessed the 5' RACE reads with MiXCR, giving one entry per CDR3 protein. The repertoire has more than 95,000 distinct CDR3 sequences, approximately 15% of them found once; the top ten carry 1.3%. Per germline, CDR1 SGHTA and CDR2 FQGNSA. V was shortened by 1 base and J by 1 base, with 10 bases between the two germline ends. The CDR3 runs to 15 residues. This clonotype was counted between two and nine times. The sample taken for sequencing was whole blood. This clonotype originated in an adult who was a healthcare worker with PCR-confirmed SARS-CoV-2 infection or an uninfected control (not recorded which). The chain is built from TRBV7-2 and TRBJ1-1, with D perhaps matching TRBD1 (5 bases). The CDR3 here is CASSLVGTSNTEAFF. CDR3 sequence (DNA): TGTGCCAGCAGCTTAGTTGGGACTTCGAACACTGAAGCTTTCTTT.